One sample yielded the 10 T cell receptor beta chains listed below, sequenced in a study of neoadjuvant anti-PD-1 for oral cavity cancer. Time point defined: after neoadjuvant nivolumab, at surgical resection. The assay was immunoSEQ multiplex PCR, and TCRdb's table has in-frame clones only and misses some. Here the sample spans about 68,000 clones, about 85% being singletons. The material sequenced was PBMCs, taken after nivolumab (anti-PD-1) treatment. The receptors shown here come from a person aged 40-85 years with oral cavity squamous cell carcinoma.

The J gene is TRBJ2-5, the V gene TRBV2; D might be TRBD1 (6 bases). The germline CDR1 and CDR2 sequences are SNHLY and FYNNEI. Trimming pared 5 bases from V and 2 bases from J, leaving 15 bases between. This CDR3 is 15 amino acids long. The CDR3 here is CASSRRTDLQETQYF. The CDR3 nucleotides are TGTGCCAGCAGTAGGCGGACAGACTTGCAAGAGACCCAGTACTTC.

This chain connects TRBV7-9 to TRBJ1-2; D gene ambiguous. CDR1 is SEHNR, CDR2 FQNEAQ, per germline (reference sequence). The germline V and J ends were trimmed by 5 bases and 5 bases, with 12 bases remaining between them. The CDR3 is made up of 13 amino acids. DNA for the CDR3: TGTGCCAGCAGCCCAGGCGGGCCTTATGGCTACACCTTC. It is translated as CASSPGGPYGYTF.

The chain combines TRBV7-8 with TRBJ2-1, with a possible D match to TRBD2 (6 bases). CDR3 length: 15 residues. Trimming stripped 5 bases from V and 9 bases from J, with 20 bases between. Germline CDR1 and CDR2: SGHVS and FQNEAQ. This chain's CDR3 is CASSASGTPDGEQFF. The CDR3 DNA follows: TGTGCCAGCAGCGCTTCCGGGACTCCAGATGGTGAGCAGTTCTTC. The complete variable domain, with remaining parts taken from reference TRBV7-8 and TRBJ2-1, reads GAGVSQSPRYKVAKRGQDVALRCDPISGHVSLFWYQQALGQGPEFLTYFQNEAQLDKSGLPSDRFFAERPEGSVSTLKIQRTQQEDSAVYLCASSASGTPDGEQFFGPGTRLTVL.

Only a few counts were recorded for this clone. This chain uses TRBV19 with TRBJ1-5; D ambiguous. With 0 bases removed from V and 1 base from J, the gap between germline ends came to 16 bases. CDR3 length: 18 amino acids. Germline V lookup: CDR1 LNHDA, CDR2 SQIVND (reference sequence). The CDR3 coding sequence is TGTGCCAGTAGTATAGATCAGGCATCTAAGAGGAGCAATCAGCCCCAGCATTTT. It yields the protein CASSIDQASKRSNQPQHF.

The V call is TRBV5-7, the J call TRBJ2-2, with 9 positions matching TRBD2. TRBV5-7 is placed among ORFs of uncertain function. This CDR3 is 16 amino acids long. Germline trimming cut 3 bases from V and 2 bases from J; bases unmatched to any gene: 5. CDR3 region: CASSSRAGGNTGELFF. The CDR3 nucleotides are TGTGCCAGCAGCTCTAGAGCGGGAGGTAACACCGGGGAGCTGTTTTTT.

This clone was recorded once. The gene calls are TRBV18 and TRBJ2-5; 9 nucleotides agree with TRBD2. Germline V CDR1 and CDR2: KGHSH, LQKENI. Trimming took 5 bases from V and 10 from J; bases not matched to a gene: 5. The CDR3 has 12 residues. In DNA, the CDR3 is TGTGCCAGCTCATCTAGCGGGGACAGCCAGTACTTC. Protein sequence: CASSSSGDSQYF. Using reference TRBV18 and TRBJ2-5 for the parts outside the CDR3, the full variable domain is NAGVMQNPRHLVRRRGQEARLRCSPMKGHSHVYWYRQLPEEGLKFMVYLQKENIIDESGMPKERFSAEFPKEGPSILRIQQVVRGDSAAYFCASSSSGDSQYFGPGTRLLVL.

The chain carries TRBV28 and TRBJ2-7; unclear D gene. The V end was cut by 4 bases, the J end by 3 bases, with 22 bases between. Germline V CDR1 and CDR2: MDHEN, SYDVKM. The length of the CDR3 is 17 residues. CDR3 sequence reads: CASSSNSVAPGLYEQYF. CDR3 coding DNA: TGTGCCAGCAGTTCCAATTCGGTAGCTCCAGGTCTCTACGAGCAGTACTTC.

V usage is TRBV7-8 and J usage is TRBJ2-5; tentative D call: TRBD1 (6 bases). CDR1 is SGHVS, CDR2 FQNEAQ, per germline. Trimming removed 1 base from V and 0 bases from J, with 6 bases in between. This CDR3 region has 14 residues. The CDR3 DNA is TGTGCCAGCAGCTTAGGGGACAACCAAGAGACCCAGTACTTC. Amino acid sequence: CASSLGDNQETQYF.

CDR3 nucleotides: TGTGCCAGCAGTTATACAGGGAGTCAGCCCCAGCATTTT. It codes for CASSYTGSQPQHF. This sequence joins TRBV6-5 and TRBJ1-5, with a possible D match to TRBD1 (6 bases). The CDR3 is 13 residues long. Trimming left V 3 bases short and J 6 bases short, with 9 bases between. Germline V gives CDR1 MNHEY, CDR2 SVGAGI.

The chain couples TRBV12-5 to TRBJ2-1; 9 bases fit TRBD2. Germline CDR1 LGHNT, CDR2 FRNRAP. Trimming cost V 2 bases and J 8 bases; bases outside gene matches: 7. There are 15 residues in the CDR3. The CDR3 DNA follows: TGTGCTAGTGGTTTGTCAGCGGGAGGTACAGATGAGCAGTTCTTC. Amino acids: CASGLSAGGTDEQFF. Full variable domain (missing parts from reference TRBV12-5 and TRBJ2-1): DARVTQTPRHKVTEMGQEVTMRCQPILGHNTVFWYRQTMMQGLELLAYFRNRAPLDDSGMPKDRFSAEMPDATLATLKIQPSEPRDSAVYFCASGLSAGGTDEQFFGPGTRLTVL.